Each of the 2 T cell receptor beta chains below was sequenced from the same sample in a study of Graves' ophthalmopathy and Graves' hyperthyroidism. RNA transcripts served as template for amplifying TCR beta CDR3 sequences. In the first round, RT-PCR was carried out with HTBI primers, and a multiplex PCR formed the second round. TCRdb analysed the multiplex PCR reads with MiXCR anew, one entry per CDR3 protein. The sample has 600,000 to 950,000 distinct CDR3 sequences; 40% are singletons. Sequencing was performed on peripheral blood. Source of these receptors: an adult man with Graves' ophthalmopathy.

In this sample, this clonotype turned up a few times. The chain couples TRBV2 to TRBJ1-5, with 8 bases aligning to TRBD1. The CDR3 is made up of 15 amino acids. Germline values: CDR1 SNHLY, CDR2 FYNNEI. Trimming cost V 6 bases and J 2 bases; bases outside gene matches: 6. CDR3 in DNA: TGTGCCAGCAGCGCCGGACAGGGTGGCAATCAGCCCCAGCATTTT. Translating gives CASSAGQGGNQPQHF.

The rearrangement links TRBV7-8 to TRBJ1-2, with 9 bases aligning to TRBD1. Germline lookup yields CDR1 SGHVS and CDR2 FQNEAQ. V shed 1 base, J shed 1 base, and the junction held 7 bases outside the gene matches. The CDR3 consists of 17 residues. The CDR3 DNA follows: TGTGCCAGCAGCTTAGAACCACAGGGGGCGCTTAACTATGGCTACACCTTC. This gives the protein CASSLEPQGALNYGYTF.